This T cell receptor (beta chain) was captured by sequencing in a study of blood T cell repertoires in COVID-19. The overall study: Collection of acute and convalescent COVID-19 samples took place in the United States, Italy and Spain. PBMCs, B-cell-depleted T cells, or T cells provided the cDNA or gDNA that made up the material.

In Seattle, patients joined the study during active infection and were tracked longitudinally. Methods used by the authors: Quantification of nucleated cells was approximated via reference gene primer amplification. The method was immunoSEQ multiplex PCR; TCRdb's version includes in-frame clones alone and lacks a portion of them. The DNA was the basis for D and trimming; V, J and clone size are from that table. The sample holds hundreds of thousands of clones, approximately 88% seen once. The source is a woman in her forties or fifties with COVID-19, enrolled during active disease. Specimen: peripheral blood.

The CDR3 bases are TGTGCCAGCAGTAGGGGGGACTATAATGAGCAGTTCTTC. Translated: CASSRGDYNEQFF. This rearrangement joins TRBV27 to TRBJ2-1; perhaps TRBD2 as D (7 bases). This CDR3 contains 13 residues. Germline V CDR1 and CDR2: MNHEY, SMNVEV (reference sequence). Between the trimmed V and J ends, which lost 5 bases and 7 bases, there was a span of 12 bases.